This TCR beta chain was observed in a study of blood T cells in healthy people across ages. CDR3 length equals 14 residues. Trimming cost V 9 bases and J 2 bases; bases outside gene matches: 6. The germline gives CDR1 MDHEN, CDR2 SYDVKM. Alongside a J-beta primer mix, a sample-barcoded 5' primer served in a second PCR lasting about 7 to 11 cycles. No fewer than 2.5 million CDR3-containing paired-end reads came from each sample. TCRdb re-derived calls from the 5' RACE reads in MiXCR, one entry per CDR3 protein. This sample has about 780,000 distinct CDR3 sequences, with roughly 24% found just once. The data were also submitted as part of a second study, on T cells of mothers and their children.

Sample: blood. This rearrangement joins TRBV28 to TRBJ2-1; 8 bases map to TRBD1. The TCR originated in a boy between 10 and 17 years old in good health. CDR3 sequence reads: CASISGGAYNEQFF. CDR3 bases: TGTGCCAGTATATCAGGGGGCGCCTACAATGAGCAGTTCTTC.